The clone carrying this TCR beta chain was counted a few times. Its antigen remains unidentified. Trimming stripped 6 bases from V and 8 bases from J, with 19 bases between. The CDR3 has 14 amino acids. Germline V lookup: CDR1 MNHNS, CDR2 SASEGT. TCRdb redid the calling of the RT-PCR reads with MiXCR, one entry per CDR3 protein. This sample has a few hundred thousand distinct CDR3 sequences, with just over 20% found just once. The source of the sample is a study of response to subunit inactivated influenza vaccine. Regarding the study as a whole: After each seasonal influenza vaccination, few new T cells are recruited, the authors suggested.

The V and J genes are TRBV6-1 and TRBJ1-2; D is ambiguous. This sample comprised PBMCs from blood, obtained about 20 months after vaccination. This sequence originates from a man aged 50-75 years who received an inactivated influenza vaccine. The CDR3 sequence: CASSKTVLGGGYTF. CDR3 coding DNA: TGTGCCAGCAGCAAGACGGTTTTGGGTGGGGGCTACACCTTC.